This T cell receptor (beta chain) comes out of a study of CD8+CD57+ T cells in acquired aplastic anemia listed by TCRdb under 2018. With regard to the full study: Extracted DNA from sorted CD4+ and CD8+ cells averaged around 2.9 ug, ranging from roughly 0.17 to 27.4 ug. CD8+CD57+ expansion was defined as frequency above the mean frequency observed in healthy subjects. Overall study outcomes, separate from this receptor: Between patients and healthy controls, no significant difference in CD8+ Simpson's diversity was found (P=0.060). Although 25 to 30 CD8+ CDR3 sequences were shared by patients and controls, these sequences appeared highly expressed in patients and within the immunodominant clones of patients.

Genomic DNA was used as template for profiling of TCR beta VDJ combinations and CDR3 sequences. TCR repertoire sequencing was run on an Illumina HiSeq 2000. The study's own analysis went as follows. TRBV/TRBJ rearrangement plots, CDR3 size and DJ length profiles, and Simpson's diversity index were used to evaluate the repertoires. Whichever DNA sequence was most abundant in the deep sequencing data was defined as the immunodominant clone. CDR3 amino acid sequences were checked for sharing between subjects and were compared against published repertoires and the VDJdb database. TCRdb trimmed public reads at Q25 via fastp, called clones via MiXCR and kept in-frame beta chains. Every entry covers one CDR3 protein and lists the most common genes and DNA from its rows. What appears here as the V and J calls and clone size reflects TCRdb's work, not the paper's. This sample is represented by about 180,000 distinct CDR3 sequences; around 50% of them were singletons. Jointly, the top ten make up 13% of the sample.

The patients picked for sequencing were ones in whom flow cytometry had shown an expansion of CD8+CD57+ cells. Severe acquired aplastic anemia was diagnosed in all patients according to International Study of Aplastic Anemia and Agranulocytosis and Camitta criteria. At the time blood was sampled, none of the patients had received any therapy. In this study, sorted CD4+ and CD8+ T cells from the blood of healthy subjects and of severe aplastic anemia patients had their TCR repertoires deep-sequenced. Patients were enrolled under clinicaltrials.gov protocols 00001620, 01623167, 00001397, 00071045, 00081523 and 00961064 in the USA. Ficoll-Paque density gradient centrifugation was used to isolate peripheral blood mononuclear cells. CD4+ and CD8+ T cells were sorted by FACS or magnetic beads before DNA extraction. As concerns this clonotype: Its antigen is still unknown. No quality values exist for individual bases; no much larger clone is one base distant.

The trim is 10 bases for V and 6 bases for J, with a gap of 18 bases between the germline ends. The CDR3 runs 14 residues from the cysteine to the phenylalanine. Just the 42-base CDR3 DNA is kept, in frame starting at base 1. Looking up the germline V gene (reference sequence) yields CDR1 LNHDA and CDR2 SQIVND. Sample: sorted CD4+, CD8+, or CD8+CD57+ T cells (not recorded which) from PBMCs. The receptor was isolated from a human donor with aplastic anemia. Rearrangement joined TRBV19 to TRBJ2-2; the D segment may tentatively be TRBD1 or TRBD2, each giving 5 matched bases. The nucleotide sequence is TGTGCCACTGGGACGTACTCTGGGGCCGGGGAGCTGTTTTTT. This translates into CATGTYSGAGELFF.